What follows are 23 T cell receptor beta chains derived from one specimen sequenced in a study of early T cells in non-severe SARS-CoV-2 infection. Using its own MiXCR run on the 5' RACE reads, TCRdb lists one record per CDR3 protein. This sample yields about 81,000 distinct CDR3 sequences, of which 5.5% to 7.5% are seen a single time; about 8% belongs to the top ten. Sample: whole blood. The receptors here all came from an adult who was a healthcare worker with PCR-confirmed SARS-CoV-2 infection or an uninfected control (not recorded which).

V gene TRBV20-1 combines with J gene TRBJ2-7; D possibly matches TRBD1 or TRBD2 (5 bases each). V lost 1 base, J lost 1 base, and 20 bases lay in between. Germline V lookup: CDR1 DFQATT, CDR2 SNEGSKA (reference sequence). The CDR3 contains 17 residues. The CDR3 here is CSARGGSGTATSYEQYF. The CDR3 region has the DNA TGCAGTGCTAGAGGAGGTTCCGGGACCGCGACTTCCTACGAGCAGTACTTC.

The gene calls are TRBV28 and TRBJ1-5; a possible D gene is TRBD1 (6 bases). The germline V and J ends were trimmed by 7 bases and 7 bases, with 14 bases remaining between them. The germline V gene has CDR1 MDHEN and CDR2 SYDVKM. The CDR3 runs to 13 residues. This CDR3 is CASISQGRQPQHF. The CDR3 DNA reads TGTGCCAGCATCTCACAGGGCAGGCAGCCCCAGCATTTT.

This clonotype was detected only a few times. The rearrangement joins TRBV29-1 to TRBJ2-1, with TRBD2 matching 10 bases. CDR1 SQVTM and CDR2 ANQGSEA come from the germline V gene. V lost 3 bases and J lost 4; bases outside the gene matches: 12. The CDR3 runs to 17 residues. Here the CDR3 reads CSVDPRGSGRRYNEQFF. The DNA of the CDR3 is TGCAGCGTTGATCCCCGAGGTAGCGGGAGGCGGTACAATGAGCAGTTCTTC.

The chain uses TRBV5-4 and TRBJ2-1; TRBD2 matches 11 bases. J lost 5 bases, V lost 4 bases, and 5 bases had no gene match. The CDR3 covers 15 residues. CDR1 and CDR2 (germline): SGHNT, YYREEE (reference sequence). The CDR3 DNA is TGTGCCAGCAGCCCGGGACTAGCGGAAAACAATGAGCAGTTCTTC. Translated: CASSPGLAENNEQFF.

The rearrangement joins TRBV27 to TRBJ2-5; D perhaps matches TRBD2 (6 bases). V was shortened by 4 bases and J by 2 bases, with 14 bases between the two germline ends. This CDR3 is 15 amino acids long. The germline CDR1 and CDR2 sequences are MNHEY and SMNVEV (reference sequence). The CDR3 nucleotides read TGTGCCAGCAGTTCTTGGGGCGGGGTACAAGAGACCCAGTACTTC. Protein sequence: CASSSWGGVQETQYF.

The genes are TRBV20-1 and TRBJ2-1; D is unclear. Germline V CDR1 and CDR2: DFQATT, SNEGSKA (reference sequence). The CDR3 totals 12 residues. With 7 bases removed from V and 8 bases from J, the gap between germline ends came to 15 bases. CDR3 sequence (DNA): TGCAGTGTTAGCCGAGAGGTCCATGAGCAGTTCTTC. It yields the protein CSVSREVHEQFF.

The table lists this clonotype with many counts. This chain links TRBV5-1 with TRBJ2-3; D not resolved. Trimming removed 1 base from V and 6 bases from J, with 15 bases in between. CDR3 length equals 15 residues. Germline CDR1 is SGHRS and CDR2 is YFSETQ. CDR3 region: CASSLKGVFSDTQYF. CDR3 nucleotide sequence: TGCGCCAGCAGCTTGAAGGGTGTGTTTTCGGATACGCAGTATTTT.

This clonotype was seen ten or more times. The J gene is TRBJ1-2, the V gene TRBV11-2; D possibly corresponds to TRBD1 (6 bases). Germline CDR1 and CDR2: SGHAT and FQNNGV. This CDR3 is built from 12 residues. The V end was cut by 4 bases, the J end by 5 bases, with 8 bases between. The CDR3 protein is CASSYRAYGYTF. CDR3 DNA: TGTGCCAGCAGCTACAGGGCGTATGGCTACACCTTC.

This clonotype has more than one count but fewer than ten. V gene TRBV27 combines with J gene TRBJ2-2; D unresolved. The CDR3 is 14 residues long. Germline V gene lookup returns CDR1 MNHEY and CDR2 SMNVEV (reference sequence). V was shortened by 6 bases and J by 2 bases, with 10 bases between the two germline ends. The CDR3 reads CASRRHDNTGELFF. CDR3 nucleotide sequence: TGTGCCAGCAGGAGACACGATAACACCGGGGAGCTGTTTTTT.

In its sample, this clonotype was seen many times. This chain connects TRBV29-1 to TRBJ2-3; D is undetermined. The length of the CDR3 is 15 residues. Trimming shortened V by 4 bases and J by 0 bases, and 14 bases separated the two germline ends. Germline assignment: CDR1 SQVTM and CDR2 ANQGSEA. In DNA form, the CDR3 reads TGCAGCGTTGTCCTGGCACACGGTAGCACAGATACGCAGTATTTT. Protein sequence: CSVVLAHGSTDTQYF.

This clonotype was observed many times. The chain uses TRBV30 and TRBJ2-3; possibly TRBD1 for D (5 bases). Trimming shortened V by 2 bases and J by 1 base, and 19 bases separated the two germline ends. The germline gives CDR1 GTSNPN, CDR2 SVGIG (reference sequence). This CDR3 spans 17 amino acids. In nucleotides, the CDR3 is TGTGCCTGGAGTCTAGGACATCCGTTTTACGGCACAGATACGCAGTATTTT. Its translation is CAWSLGHPFYGTDTQYF.

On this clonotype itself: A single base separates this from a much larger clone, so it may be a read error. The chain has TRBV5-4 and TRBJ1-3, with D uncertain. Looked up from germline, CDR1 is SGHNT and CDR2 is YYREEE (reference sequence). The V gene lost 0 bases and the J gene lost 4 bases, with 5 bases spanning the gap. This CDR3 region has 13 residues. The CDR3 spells CASSLVGGNTIYF. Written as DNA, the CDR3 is TGTGCCAGCAGCTTGGTAGGAGGAAACACCATATATTTT.

The CDR3, as DNA: TGTGCCAGCAGTGTGTCAGTGTTGACTGAAGCTTTCTTT. Encoded protein: CASSVSVLTEAFF. The chain joins TRBV6-1 to TRBJ1-1; no firm D call. Trimming shortened V by 4 bases and J by 5 bases, and 11 bases separated the two germline ends. The CDR3 is made up of 13 amino acids. The germline CDR1 and CDR2 sequences are MNHNS and SASEGT.

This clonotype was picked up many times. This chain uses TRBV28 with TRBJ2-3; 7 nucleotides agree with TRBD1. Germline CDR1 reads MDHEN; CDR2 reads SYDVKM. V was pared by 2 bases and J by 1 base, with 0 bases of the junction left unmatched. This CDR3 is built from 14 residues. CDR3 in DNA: TGTGCCAGCAGTTTAGGGACAGGCACAGATACGCAGTATTTT. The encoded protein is CASSLGTGTDTQYF. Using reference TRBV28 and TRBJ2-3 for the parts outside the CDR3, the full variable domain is DVKVTQSSRYLVKRTGEKVFLECVQDMDHENMFWYRQDPGLGLRLIYFSYDVKMKEKGDIPEGYSVSREKKERFSLILESASTNQTSMYLCASSLGTGTDTQYFGPGTRLTVL.

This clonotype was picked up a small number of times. The DNA for the CDR3 is TGCGCCAGCAGTGAGTCCCGCGGATCAGGCGCCCGCACCTTC. It yields the protein CASSESRGSGARTF. The chain employs TRBV10-2 and TRBJ1-2; no definite D call. Germline CDR1 WSHSY, CDR2 SAAADI. The CDR3 runs 14 residues. The germline V and J ends were trimmed by 0 bases and 13 bases, with 18 bases remaining between them.

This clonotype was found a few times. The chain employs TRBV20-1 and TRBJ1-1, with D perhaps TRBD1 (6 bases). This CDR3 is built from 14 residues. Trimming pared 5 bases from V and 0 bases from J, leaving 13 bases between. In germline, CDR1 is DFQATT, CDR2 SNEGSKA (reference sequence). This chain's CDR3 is CSAYPRGMNTEAFF. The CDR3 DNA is TGCAGTGCTTACCCGAGGGGGATGAACACTGAAGCTTTCTTT.

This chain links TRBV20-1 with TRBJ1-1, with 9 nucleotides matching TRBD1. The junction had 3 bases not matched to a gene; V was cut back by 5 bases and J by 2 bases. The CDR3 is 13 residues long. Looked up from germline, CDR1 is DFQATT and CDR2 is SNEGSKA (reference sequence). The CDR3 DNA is TGCAGTGCTCGAACAGGGGGCAACACTGAAGCTTTCTTT. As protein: CSARTGGNTEAFF.

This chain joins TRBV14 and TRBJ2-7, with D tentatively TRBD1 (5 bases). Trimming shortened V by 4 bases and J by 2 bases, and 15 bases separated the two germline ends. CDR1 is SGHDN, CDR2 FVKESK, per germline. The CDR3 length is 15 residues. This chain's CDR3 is CASSPGQGYPYEQYF. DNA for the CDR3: TGTGCCAGCAGCCCAGGGCAGGGTTACCCCTACGAGCAGTACTTC.

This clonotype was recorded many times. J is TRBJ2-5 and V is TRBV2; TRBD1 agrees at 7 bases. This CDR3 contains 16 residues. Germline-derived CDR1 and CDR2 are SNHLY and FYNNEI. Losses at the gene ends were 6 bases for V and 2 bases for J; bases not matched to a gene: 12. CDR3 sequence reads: CASRSAGTVIQETQYF. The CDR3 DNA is TGTGCCAGCAGGAGCGCCGGGACAGTTATTCAAGAGACCCAGTACTTC.

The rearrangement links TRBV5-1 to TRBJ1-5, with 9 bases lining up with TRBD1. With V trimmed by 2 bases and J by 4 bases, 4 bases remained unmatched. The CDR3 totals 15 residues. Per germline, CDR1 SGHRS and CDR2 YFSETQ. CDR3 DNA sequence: TGCGCCAGCAGCTTAACCGGGACAGGGAATCAGCCCCAGCATTTT. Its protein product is CASSLTGTGNQPQHF.

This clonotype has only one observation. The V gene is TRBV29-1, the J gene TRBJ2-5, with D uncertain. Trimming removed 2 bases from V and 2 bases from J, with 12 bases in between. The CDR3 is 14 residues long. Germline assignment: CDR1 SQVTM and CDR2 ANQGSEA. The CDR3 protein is CSVEHMFRQETQYF. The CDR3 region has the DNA TGCAGCGTTGAACACATGTTCCGGCAAGAGACCCAGTACTTC. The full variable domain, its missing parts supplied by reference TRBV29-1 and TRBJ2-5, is SAVISQKPSRDICQRGTSLTIQCQVDSQVTMMFWYRQQPGQSLTLIATANQGSEATYESGFVIDKFPISRPNLTFSTLTVSNMSPEDSSIYLCSVEHMFRQETQYFGPGTRLLVL.

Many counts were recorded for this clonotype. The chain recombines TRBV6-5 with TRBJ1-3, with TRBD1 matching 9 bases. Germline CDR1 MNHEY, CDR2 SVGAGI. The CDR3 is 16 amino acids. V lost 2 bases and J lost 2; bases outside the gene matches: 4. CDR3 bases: TGTGCCAGCAGTTACACTACAGGGGGCCCTGGAAACACCATATATTTT. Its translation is CASSYTTGGPGNTIYF.

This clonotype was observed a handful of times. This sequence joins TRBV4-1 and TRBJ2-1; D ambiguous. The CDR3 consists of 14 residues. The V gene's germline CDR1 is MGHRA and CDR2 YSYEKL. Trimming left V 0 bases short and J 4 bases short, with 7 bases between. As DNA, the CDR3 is TGCGCCAGCAGCCAAGAACCTGCATACAATGAGCAGTTCTTC. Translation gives CASSQEPAYNEQFF.